A selection of T cell receptor beta chains follows, all from one sample in a study of T cell responses to AZD1222 COVID-19 vaccine. The method was immunoSEQ multiplex PCR; TCRdb's version includes in-frame clones alone and lacks a portion of them. Among around 140,000 clones listed, about nine tenths were seen once. Sequences were derived from peripheral blood, sampled 28 days after the second AZD1222 dose. The receptor source for this set is an adult who received the AZD1222 COVID-19 vaccine. The conserved cysteine and the conserved F or W are not part of the CDR3 here. A D gene is named only where the DNA matches it firmly.

v_call d_call cdr3_aa
TRBV6-6 . ASTQGNTEAF
TRBV5-5 . ASSLGRREDTQY
TRBV3-1/TRBV3-2 . ASSRHGELSGELF
TRBV11-2 . ASSLEMDREGQETQY
TRBV19 TRBD1 ASSTPGQGALGGKLF
TRBV9 . ASSPQAGSNYGYT
TRBV11-2 . ASSFSMNTGELF
TRBV28 . ASLWGTGELF
TRBV19 TRBD1 ASSTRTGLGSPLH
TRBV6-5 . ASTEWGSGLGQQF
TRBV18 TRBD2 ASSPSGGAEDTQY
TRBV11-2 . ASSLLRGLYNEQF
TRBV27 . ASSPPRTTILDTQY
TRBV5-1 . ASAKSGGAGDTQY
TRBV9 . ASSVGFGNTEAF
TRBV3-1/TRBV3-2 . ASSPPGAGTEAF
TRBV19 . ASSIAWGPQRTDTQY
TRBV2 TRBD2 ASMGLAVYQETQY
TRBV10-3 TRBD2 ATGGTSGGTYNEQF
TRBV2 . ASSEARLAFLTHYEQY
TRBV6-2/TRBV6-3 . ASSTYSMGYT
TRBV19 . ASSIAGSNQPQH
TRBV11-3 . ASSLDGVTEAF
TRBV30 . AWSRGGPTEAF
TRBV6-6 . ASSLDISTEAF
TRBV19 . ASKGGPYEQY
TRBV4-1 . ASSHLQGLNTEAF
TRBV3-1/TRBV3-2 . ASSQGPGDTGELF
TRBV18 TRBD1 ASSPGTGGMWDIQY
TRBV5-1 . ASSLTTDNSPLH
TRBV18 . ASSPVGGAYGYT
TRBV7-9 . ASSPTGWIEKLF
TRBV4-3 TRBD1 ASSQGQGDGPIYGYT
TRBV11-3 . ASSLDIGGFTEAF
TRBV27 TRBD1 ASSSTGSSGNTIY
TRBV5-1 . ASSLVAGNYGYT
TRBV7-2 TRBD2 ASSPGLAGGLWPDTQY
TRBV7-3 . ASSLSMNTEAF